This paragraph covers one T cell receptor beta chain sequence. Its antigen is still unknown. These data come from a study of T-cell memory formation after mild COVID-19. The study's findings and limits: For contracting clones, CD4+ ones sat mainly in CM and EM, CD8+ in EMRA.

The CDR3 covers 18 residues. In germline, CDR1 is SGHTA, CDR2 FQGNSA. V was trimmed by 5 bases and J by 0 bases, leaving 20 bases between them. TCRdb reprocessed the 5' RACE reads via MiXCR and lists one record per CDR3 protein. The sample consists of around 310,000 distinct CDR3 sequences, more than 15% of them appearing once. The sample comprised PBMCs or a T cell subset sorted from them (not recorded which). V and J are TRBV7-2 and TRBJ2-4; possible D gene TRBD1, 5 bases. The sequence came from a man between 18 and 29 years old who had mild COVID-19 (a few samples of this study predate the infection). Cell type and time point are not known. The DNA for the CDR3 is TGTGCCAGCAGCCCAGGGCTAAGGGAAAGGGCAGCCAAAAACATTCAGTACTTC. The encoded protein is CASSPGLRERAAKNIQYF.